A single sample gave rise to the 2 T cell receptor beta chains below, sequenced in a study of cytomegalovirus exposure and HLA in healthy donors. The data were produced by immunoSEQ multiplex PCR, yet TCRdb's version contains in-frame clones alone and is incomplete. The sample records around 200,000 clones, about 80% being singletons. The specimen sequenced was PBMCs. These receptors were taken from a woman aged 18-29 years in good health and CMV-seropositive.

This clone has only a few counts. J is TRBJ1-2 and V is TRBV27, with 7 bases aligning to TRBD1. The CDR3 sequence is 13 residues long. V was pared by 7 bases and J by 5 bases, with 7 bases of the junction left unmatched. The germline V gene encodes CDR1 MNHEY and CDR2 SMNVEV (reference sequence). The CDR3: CASKRDREYGYTF. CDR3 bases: TGTGCCAGCAAAAGGGACAGAGAATATGGCTACACCTTC.

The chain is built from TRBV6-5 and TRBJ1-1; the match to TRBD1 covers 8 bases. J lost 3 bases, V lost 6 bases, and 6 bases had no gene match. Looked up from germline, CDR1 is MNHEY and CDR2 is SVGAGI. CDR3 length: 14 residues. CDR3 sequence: CASRTGVMYTEAFF. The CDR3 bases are TGTGCCAGCAGGACAGGGGTCATGTACACTGAAGCTTTCTTT.